This TCR beta chain originates from a study of blood T cell repertoires in COVID-19 (dated by TCRdb to about 2020). At the level of the whole study: Samples from collaborators originated in the United States, Italy and Spain and spanned both the acute and convalescent phases of COVID-19. A de-identified subject ID, COVID-19 status, age in years and sex were almost always included in the sample metadata. Samples were obtained from the ongoing ImmuneRACE study (first 160 participants) and from over a thousand subjects provided by 6 global collaborators. The material from the prospective study consisted of cDNA or gDNA derived from T cells, B-cell-depleted T cells, or PBMCs. Where available, HLA class I and class II types were obtained from metadata supplied by the sample provider rather than from assay-based typing. The repertoires were released in a freely available public database meant as a resource for research on the immune response to SARS-CoV-2. Subjects who had been exposed to COVID-19, were actively infected with it, or had recovered from it provided the deeply sampled blood TCRbeta repertoires that made up the dataset. What the authors observed across the whole study: Clinical and demographic metadata were provided uncurated, with the amount varying by source and participant.

TCRbeta CDR3 regions were amplified from genomic DNA using the immunoSEQ Assay, a bias-controlled multiplex PCR. Processing in the source paper ran as follows. The number of nucleated cells in each sample was estimated by amplification of reference gene primers within the assay. To quantify the absolute abundance of each unique TCRbeta CDR3 rearrangement, sequence reads were collapsed and filtered. For each sample, productive Simpson clonality was calculated as the square root of Simpson's diversity index over productive rearrangements. Held by TCRdb, this immuneACCESS table contains in-frame sequences only and omits some clones. Under half of the omission traces to an unresolved V gene where checked; the cause of the rest is unknown. That table is the source of V, J and clone size, and D and trimming were worked out from the DNA. In this sample the table shows a few hundred thousand clones, more than 75% of which occur a single time. The top ten clones comprise more than 1% of the sample.

The germline V gene (reference sequence) specifies GTSNPN as CDR1 and SVGIG as CDR2. V lost 0 bases and J lost 5 bases; the stretch between them is 4 bases long. Spanning cysteine to phenylalanine, the CDR3 consists of 12 amino acids. Only CDR3 DNA is held: 36 bases, read in frame from base 1. Participants in the prospective study were aged roughly 18 to 89 years, lived in some 24 United States geographic areas, and enrolled through a virtual design. In the prospective study, participants were assigned to cohorts based on the clinical history participants reported in a screening survey and a study questionnaire. Recovered participants in ImmuneRACE Cohort 3 were defined by two consecutive negative NP/OP PCR tests, clearance by a healthcare professional, or resolution of symptoms. Mobile phlebotomists in the prospective study collected whole blood, serum and a nasopharyngeal or oropharyngeal swab from every participant. Prospective study participants could optionally give additional blood draws and questionnaires over a roughly two-month period. Before DNA extraction, prospective study blood samples were shipped either frozen or at room temperature.

In the case of this clone: What this receptor recognizes is not known. Per-base qualities were not stored, and no clone one base away is much larger.

The specimen was PBMCs or T cells enriched from blood (not recorded which). The receptor's source is a woman aged 18-29 years who had recovered from COVID-19. The chain was built from TRBV30 and TRBJ2-2; the D gene is not confidently resolved. CDR3 loop: CAWSVETGELFF. The nucleotides read TGTGCCTGGAGTGTGGAGACCGGGGAGCTGTTTTTT.